These 32 T cell receptor beta chains originate from one sample sequenced in a study of blood T cell repertoires in COVID-19. The table came from immunoSEQ multiplex PCR; TCRdb's copy has only in-frame clones and leaves some out. Here the sample spans 250,000 or so clones, about four fifths being singletons. Sequenced material: peripheral blood. The receptors derive from a woman between 65 and 79 years old with acute or convalescent COVID-19.

The chain uses TRBV18 and TRBJ2-1; 10 bases are shared with TRBD1. CDR1 is KGHSH and CDR2 is LQKENI in the germline V gene. V lost 3 bases, J lost 7 bases, and 6 bases stayed unmatched. The CDR3 is made up of 15 amino acids. In DNA, the CDR3 is TGTGCCAGCTCACCGAGACAGGGGGCGCATAATGAGCAGTTCTTC. Its translation: CASSPRQGAHNEQFF. Supplemented by reference TRBV18 and TRBJ2-1, the full variable domain reads NAGVMQNPRHLVRRRGQEARLRCSPMKGHSHVYWYRQLPEEGLKFMVYLQKENIIDESGMPKERFSAEFPKEGPSILRIQQVVRGDSAAYFCASSPRQGAHNEQFFGPGTRLTVL.

The CDR3 is CASSLAGTGNTIYF. The CDR3 bases are TGTGCCAGCAGCTTAGCGGGAACTGGAAACACCATATATTTT. The rearrangement links TRBV5-4 to TRBJ1-3; D is uncertain. The CDR3 runs 14 residues. Per the germline V gene, CDR1 is SGHNT and CDR2 is YYREEE (reference sequence). V lost 2 bases and J 2 bases, leaving 8 bases between the germline ends.

The chain combines TRBV6-1 with TRBJ1-1; D gene uncertain. This CDR3 spans 16 amino acids. Trimming took off 3 bases at V and 6 bases at J, with 20 bases between the two ends. Germline CDR1 and CDR2: MNHNS and SASEGT. In nucleotides, the CDR3 is TGTGCCAGCAGTGAGCCCCCATTCGGGGATTCGGCTGAAGCTTTCTTT. This encodes CASSEPPFGDSAEAFF.

The J gene is TRBJ1-4, the V gene TRBV28; a possible D gene is TRBD1 (6 bases). Germline V gene data show CDR1 as MDHEN and CDR2 as SYDVKM. The CDR3 spans 14 residues. The V end was cut by 7 bases, the J end by 3 bases, with 12 bases between. The CDR3 region is CASTIQGSNEKLFF. The CDR3, as DNA: TGTGCCAGCACCATACAGGGATCTAATGAAAAACTGTTTTTT.

This chain links TRBV9 with TRBJ2-6; TRBD2 is a possible D gene (7 bases). Trimming removed 4 bases at V and 0 bases at J, with 17 bases between. Germline values: CDR1 SGDLS, CDR2 YYNGEE. This CDR3 is built from 18 residues. The CDR3 loop is CASSPDNGGLSGANVLTF. CDR3 coding DNA: TGTGCCAGCAGCCCAGACAACGGGGGGCTCTCTGGGGCCAACGTCCTGACTTTC.

The V gene is TRBV27, the J gene TRBJ1-6; D not certain. From germline, CDR1 is MNHEY and CDR2 SMNVEV (reference sequence). Trimming removed 5 bases from V and 7 bases from J, with 12 bases in between. The CDR3 length is 14 residues. CDR3 sequence (DNA): TGTGCCAGCAGTCCGTATCAAGAGAATTCACCCCTCCACTTT. Translated, it gives CASSPYQENSPLHF.

The chain combines TRBV9 with TRBJ1-3, with 9 bases matching TRBD1. The CDR3 loop spans 17 amino acids. V shed 3 bases, J shed 4 bases, and the junction held 11 bases outside the gene matches. Germline CDR1 SGDLS, CDR2 YYNGEE. The CDR3 sequence: CASSEGGTGIIGNTIYF. CDR3 sequence (DNA): TGTGCCAGCAGCGAGGGCGGGACAGGGATTATAGGAAACACCATATATTTT.

The chain uses TRBV2 and TRBJ1-5; possible D gene TRBD1, 6 bases. V shed 8 bases and J shed 2 bases, with 10 bases lying between them. This CDR3 comprises 13 residues. Germline CDR1 SNHLY, CDR2 FYNNEI. The CDR3 reads CASAGVGNQPQHF. For the CDR3, the DNA is TGTGCCAGCGCAGGGGTAGGCAATCAGCCCCAGCATTTT.

The chain has TRBV3-1 (or the pseudogene TRBV3-2) and TRBJ1-5; no firm D call. CDR1 and CDR2 from the germline V gene are LGHDT and YNNKEL (reference sequence). The CDR3 has 15 residues. Trimming pared 1 base from V and 6 bases from J, leaving 13 bases between. The CDR3 here is CASSQGSQRFQPQHF. CDR3 DNA sequence: TGTGCCAGCAGCCAAGGTTCGCAGCGGTTTCAGCCCCAGCATTTT.

The chain joins TRBV4-2 to TRBJ1-3; TRBD1 aligns across 9 bases. Germline V gene sequence: CDR1 LGHNA, CDR2 YNFKEQ. The CDR3 spans 20 residues. V dropped 2 bases and J dropped 0; count of bases not matched to a gene: 14. CDR3 bases: TGTGCCAGCAGCCAACTGACCGGGACAGGGCAATTCGGCTCTGGAAACACCATATATTTT. Translating it yields CASSQLTGTGQFGSGNTIYF.

In this sample, this clone turned up once. The chain uses TRBV7-9 and TRBJ2-1; possible D gene TRBD2, 5 bases. Trimming removed 2 bases from V and 2 bases from J, with 10 bases in between. The CDR3 consists of 15 residues. Germline V gene lookup returns CDR1 SEHNR and CDR2 FQNEAQ (reference sequence). CDR3 sequence (DNA): TGTGCCAGCAGCTTAAACCTAGCCCCCTACAATGAGCAGTTCTTC. Amino acid sequence: CASSLNLAPYNEQFF.

CDR3 loop: CASSLGGLSVSGNTIYF. The CDR3 region has the DNA TGTGCCAGCAGCTTAGGGGGCTTGTCCGTTTCTGGAAACACCATATATTTT. The chain joins TRBV7-2 to TRBJ1-3, with D possibly TRBD1 on 5 matching bases. V was shortened by 1 base and J by 1 base, with 14 bases between the two germline ends. The CDR3 length is 17 residues. Germline V lookup: CDR1 SGHTA, CDR2 FQGNSA. The whole variable domain, filled in from reference TRBV7-2 and TRBJ1-3, reads GAGVSQSPSNKVTEKGKDVELRCDPISGHTALYWYRQSLGQGLEFLIYFQGNSAPDKSGLPSDRFSAERTGGSVSTLTIQRTQQEDSAVYLCASSLGGLSVSGNTIYFGEGSWLTVV.

With regard to this clone: One end of the junction fails to match germline, which may point to a read error. The chain recombines TRBV28 with TRBJ2-5, with D possibly matching TRBD1 (5 bases). CDR3 length: 14 residues. From germline, CDR1 is MDHEN and CDR2 SYDVKM. As DNA, the CDR3 is TGTGCCGGCAGTTTATCAGGGCCCCTAGAGACCCAGTACTTC. Translated, it gives CAGSLSGPLETQYF.

J is TRBJ1-2 and V is TRBV19; 8 nucleotides match TRBD1. This CDR3 is built from 15 residues. Germline CDR1 reads LNHDA; CDR2 reads SQIVND (reference sequence). V was clipped by 11 bases and J by 3 bases; unmatched bases: 14. DNA for the CDR3: TGTGCCGACCGGGACAGGAGACTACTGGACTATGGCTACACCTTC. Amino acids: CADRDRRLLDYGYTF.

This rearrangement joins TRBV19 to TRBJ2-2; 7 bases are shared with TRBD2. The CDR3 is 16 residues long. CDR1 LNHDA and CDR2 SQIVND come from the germline V gene (reference sequence). Trimming took 4 bases from V and 6 from J; bases not matched to a gene: 11. CDR3 sequence (DNA): TGTGCCAGTAGTAGGATTTCTAGCGGTAGCGCCGGGGAGCTGTTTTTT. Translating gives CASSRISSGSAGELFF.

The rearrangement joins TRBV4-1 to TRBJ2-1; D perhaps matches TRBD1 (5 bases). V lost 2 bases and J 6 bases, leaving 11 bases between the germline ends. CDR1 is MGHRA, CDR2 YSYEKL, per germline. This CDR3 has 14 residues. Written as DNA, the CDR3 is TGCGCCAGCAGCCAACCCTTTAGGGGCAATGAGCAGTTCTTC. It is translated as CASSQPFRGNEQFF.

This chain joins TRBV29-1 and TRBJ1-2; D gene uncertain. The CDR3 covers 13 residues. Germline assignment: CDR1 SQVTM and CDR2 ANQGSEA. Trimming cost V 2 bases and J 6 bases, with 13 bases left between them. The DNA of the CDR3 is TGCAGCGTTGAACCCGAGGGCAACGATGGCTACACCTTC. Amino acid sequence: CSVEPEGNDGYTF. The whole variable domain, filled in from reference TRBV29-1 and TRBJ1-2, reads SAVISQKPSRDICQRGTSLTIQCQVDSQVTMMFWYRQQPGQSLTLIATANQGSEATYESGFVIDKFPISRPNLTFSTLTVSNMSPEDSSIYLCSVEPEGNDGYTFGSGTRLTVV.

CDR3 coding DNA: TGTGCCAGTAGTGTTGGACAGGCCGTCTCTGGAAACACCATATATTTT. This codes for CASSVGQAVSGNTIYF. V usage is TRBV19 and J usage is TRBJ1-3, with 7 bases that match TRBD1. CDR1 is LNHDA, CDR2 SQIVND, per germline (reference sequence). The CDR3 is 16 amino acids. J was trimmed by 0 bases and V by 5 bases; bases with no gene match: 7.

The chain is built from TRBV7-9 and TRBJ2-3, with a possible D match to TRBD1 (6 bases). From germline, CDR1 is SEHNR and CDR2 FQNEAQ (reference sequence). V was cut by 8 bases and J by 0 bases, with 15 bases left in between. CDR3 length: 15 residues. The CDR3 nucleotides read TGTGCCAGCTTAATCAGGGGAATAAGCACAGATACGCAGTATTTT. Encoded protein: CASLIRGISTDTQYF. Combining the CDR3 with reference TRBV7-9 and TRBJ2-3 gives the whole variable domain DTGVSQNPRHKITKRGQNVTFRCDPISEHNRLYWYRQTLGQGPEFLTYFQNEAQLEKSRLLSDRFSAERPKGSFSTLEIQRTEQGDSAMYLCASLIRGISTDTQYFGPGTRLTVL.

The sample holds a few counts of this clone. CDR3 region: CASSQGGVDYGYTF. CDR3 DNA: TGTGCCAGCAGCCAAGGGGGGGTGGACTATGGCTACACCTTC. The J gene is TRBJ1-2, the V gene TRBV3-1 (or the pseudogene TRBV3-2), with a weak D call TRBD1 (5 bases). The V end lost 1 base, the J end lost 3 bases, and 9 bases lay between the germline ends. The CDR3 consists of 14 residues. The germline gives CDR1 LGHDT, CDR2 YNNKEL (reference sequence).

In nucleotides, the CDR3 is TGTGCCAGCAGTGGACAGGGGGCTCATTTGGGGAACACTGAAGCTTTCTTT. The encoded protein is CASSGQGAHLGNTEAFF. The V gene is TRBV28, the J gene TRBJ1-1; 11 positions match TRBD1. Per the germline V gene, CDR1 is MDHEN and CDR2 is SYDVKM. The CDR3 runs 17 residues. The V gene end was trimmed by 5 bases and the J gene end by 1 base; junction bases not matched to a gene: 9.

This rearrangement joins TRBV7-8 to TRBJ2-3, with TRBD2 matching over 7 bases. V dropped 5 bases and J dropped 2; count of bases not matched to a gene: 7. Per the germline V gene, CDR1 is SGHVS and CDR2 is FQNEAQ. The CDR3 consists of 15 residues. This CDR3 is CASSPLAGVTDTQYF. CDR3 sequence (DNA): TGTGCCAGCAGCCCCCTGGCGGGGGTCACAGATACGCAGTATTTT. Drawing the rest from reference TRBV7-8 and TRBJ2-3, the complete variable domain is GAGVSQSPRYKVAKRGQDVALRCDPISGHVSLFWYQQALGQGPEFLTYFQNEAQLDKSGLPSDRFFAERPEGSVSTLKIQRTQQEDSAVYLCASSPLAGVTDTQYFGPGTRLTVL.

DNA of the CDR3: TGTGCCAGCAGCTTAGGGGGCTTCACAGATACGCAGTATTTT. It codes for CASSLGGFTDTQYF. The V and J genes are TRBV7-2 and TRBJ2-3; maybe TRBD1 (5 bases). Trimming left V 1 base short and J 2 bases short, with 7 bases between. This CDR3 is 14 amino acids long. Germline CDR1 SGHTA, CDR2 FQGNSA.

The V call is TRBV3-1 (or the pseudogene TRBV3-2), the J call TRBJ1-2; tentative D call: TRBD1 (6 bases). The germline gives CDR1 LGHDT, CDR2 YNNKEL (reference sequence). The CDR3 is 17 amino acids. V lost 4 bases and J lost 4, with 22 bases in between. The CDR3: CASSPTITGHRGYGYTF. The DNA for the CDR3 is TGTGCCAGCAGCCCTACTATCACAGGGCATCGAGGCTATGGCTACACCTTC.

V usage is TRBV24-1 and J usage is TRBJ1-2, with 10 bases identical to TRBD1. The trim removed 4 bases at V and 3 bases at J, leaving 7 bases unmatched. Germline CDR1 reads KGHDR; CDR2 reads SFDVKD. This CDR3 region has 16 residues. As DNA, the CDR3 is TGTGCCACCAGTGACCCCTCGACAGGGGGCGACTATGGCTACACCTTC. Translation: CATSDPSTGGDYGYTF.

This clone was seen only once. V is TRBV7-9 and J is TRBJ1-2; D gene uncertain. This CDR3 comprises 14 residues. Germline V CDR1 and CDR2: SEHNR, FQNEAQ (reference sequence). The V end was cut by 3 bases, the J end by 4 bases, with 12 bases between. As DNA, the CDR3 is TGTGCCAGCAGCTTGTTTCAAGACTCCTATGGCTACACCTTC. It translates to CASSLFQDSYGYTF.

The chain recombines TRBV28 with TRBJ1-1; tentative D call: TRBD1 (6 bases). The CDR3 spans 16 residues. The V end was cut by 1 base, the J end by 11 bases, with 23 bases between. Germline CDR1 MDHEN, CDR2 SYDVKM. The CDR3 reads CASSLSGGGTALRAFF. The CDR3 DNA follows: TGTGCCAGCAGTTTATCTGGGGGCGGAACGGCACTGCGGGCTTTCTTT.

V and J are TRBV6-5 and TRBJ1-5; no definite D call. Trimming stripped 6 bases from V and 9 bases from J, with 18 bases between. The CDR3 is 14 residues long. Germline-derived CDR1 and CDR2 are MNHEY and SVGAGI. CDR3 in DNA: TGTGCCAGCAGGACCGTGCCCAATCGGGGGCCCCAGCATTTT. Protein product: CASRTVPNRGPQHF.

The rearrangement uses TRBV20-1 and TRBJ2-3; possibly TRBD1 for D (5 bases). This CDR3 spans 11 amino acids. Germline-derived CDR1 and CDR2 are DFQATT and SNEGSKA (reference sequence). Here the CDR3 DNA reads TGCAGCAGGGTTAAGACAGATACGCAGTATTTT. This sequence encodes CSRVKTDTQYF.

CDR3 residues: CASSQDRGTYEQYF. For the CDR3, the DNA is TGCGCCAGCAGTCAGGACAGGGGGACCTACGAGCAGTACTTC. The genes are TRBV5-1 and TRBJ2-7; 10 nucleotides line up with TRBD1. Germline V CDR1 and CDR2: SGHRS, YFSETQ. This CDR3 region has 14 residues. The J segment lost 2 bases and the V segment lost 5 bases, leaving 4 bases of the junction unmatched.

Only a few counts were recorded for this clone. The rearrangement uses TRBV6-2 or TRBV6-3 and TRBJ1-2, with D maybe TRBD1 (5 bases). CDR3 size: 15 residues. V lost 5 bases and J 6 bases, leaving 19 bases between the germline ends. Germline CDR1 is MNHEY and CDR2 is SVGEGT. CDR3 bases: TGTGCCAGCAGTACAGGATTTAAGGACACGAATGGCTACACCTTC. The encoded protein is CASSTGFKDTNGYTF.

The chain links TRBV28 to TRBJ1-4; a possible D gene is TRBD1 (5 bases). Germline lookup yields CDR1 MDHEN and CDR2 SYDVKM. Trimming cost V 3 bases and J 8 bases, with 19 bases left between them. The CDR3 loop spans 16 amino acids. The CDR3 loop reads CASSFPGWRGREKLFF. In DNA, the CDR3 is TGTGCCAGCAGTTTCCCAGGGTGGAGGGGAAGAGAAAAACTGTTTTTT. The full variable domain, in which reference TRBV28 and TRBJ1-4 provide the parts outside the CDR3, is DVKVTQSSRYLVKRTGEKVFLECVQDMDHENMFWYRQDPGLGLRLIYFSYDVKMKEKGDIPEGYSVSREKKERFSLILESASTNQTSMYLCASSFPGWRGREKLFFGSGTQLSVL.